This passage covers 4 T cell receptor beta chains from one sample sequenced in a study of control samples from healthy donors and cancer patients. Produced via immunoSEQ multiplex PCR; TCRdb's table is partial and in-frame only. Among 150,000 to 180,000 clones listed, 93% were seen once. Sequenced material: blood. These receptors were obtained from a man aged 50 or older in good health.

This clone was counted a single time. V and J are TRBV5-1 and TRBJ1-3; 8 nucleotides align to TRBD1. The CDR3 consists of 17 residues. V lost 0 bases, J lost 2 bases, and 7 bases stayed unmatched. Germline values: CDR1 SGHRS, CDR2 YFSETQ. The CDR3 DNA sequence: TGCGCCAGCAGCTTGGCCGTGTTGGGACAGGCTGGAAACACCATATATTTT. It yields the protein CASSLAVLGQAGNTIYF.

This clone was seen only once. The gene calls are TRBV27 and TRBJ1-5; 8 bases fit TRBD1. CDR3 length equals 15 residues. Looked up from germline, CDR1 is MNHEY and CDR2 is SMNVEV (reference sequence). With V trimmed by 4 bases and J by 4 bases, 6 bases remained unmatched. In DNA form, the CDR3 reads TGTGCCAGCAGTTCTGGGACAGGTGAAAATCAGCCCCAGCATTTT. This translates into CASSSGTGENQPQHF.

The rearrangement links TRBV19 to TRBJ2-2, with a weak D call TRBD1 (6 bases). The germline V gene has CDR1 LNHDA and CDR2 SQIVND (reference sequence). Deletions cut 7 bases from V and 6 bases from J, with 15 bases between. The CDR3 has 14 amino acids. The CDR3 sequence: CASNDRFGAGELFF. In nucleotides, the CDR3 is TGTGCCAGTAATGACAGGTTCGGGGCCGGGGAGCTGTTTTTT. The variable domain in full, completed from reference TRBV19 and TRBJ2-2, reads DGGITQSPKYLFRKEGQNVTLSCEQNLNHDAMYWYRQDPGQGLRLIYYSQIVNDFQKGDIAEGYSVSREKKESFPLTVTSAQKNPTAFYLCASNDRFGAGELFFGEGSRLTVL.

J is TRBJ2-4 and V is TRBV7-2; perhaps TRBD2 as D (5 bases). V was pared by 0 bases and J by 0 bases, with 9 bases between. The CDR3 consists of 16 residues. CDR1 is SGHTA and CDR2 is FQGNSA in the germline V gene. Here the CDR3 DNA reads TGTGCCAGCAGCTTAGCCGGGGTATTAGCCAAAAACATTCAGTACTTC. It is translated as CASSLAGVLAKNIQYF.